This T cell receptor (beta chain) was sequenced during a study of T cells in Graves' hyperthyroidism and ophthalmopathy. Researchers took RNA transcripts and amplified the TCR beta CDR3 regions from them. RT-PCR in the first round (using the HTBI primer set) targeted the TCR CDR3. TCRdb reprocessed the multiplex PCR reads via MiXCR and lists one record per CDR3 protein. The sample records around 340,000 distinct CDR3 sequences, around 18% being singletons. Ten or more counts support this clonotype. CDR1 and CDR2 (germline): MDHEN, SYDVKM. The CDR3 sequence is 16 residues long. Trimming cost V 10 bases and J 4 bases; bases outside gene matches: 19.

The source of this sequence is a woman in her thirties or forties with Graves' ophthalmopathy. Sample: blood. This chain joins TRBV28 and TRBJ2-7; 7 bases map to TRBD1. Here the CDR3 DNA reads TGTGCCACTCAACAGTTTACAAGAGACAGGGATTACGAGCAGTACTTC. Encoded protein: CATQQFTRDRDYEQYF.